This T cell receptor beta chain was sequenced for a study of human T cells and chemical hapten exposure. The J segment lost 5 bases and the V segment lost 5 bases, leaving 10 bases of the junction unmatched. The CDR3 consists of 16 residues. CDR1 is SGHTA, CDR2 FQGTGA, per germline. Described time point: patch test 3, about 24 weeks after DPC sensitization. The treatment denotes: therapeutic diphenylcyclopropenone sensitization with weekly scalp DPC. TCRdb redid the calling of the RACE reads with MiXCR, one entry per CDR3 protein. The sample carries roughly 60,000 distinct CDR3 sequences, around 12% recorded once.

The sequence came from a man aged 25 to 40 with alopecia areata. Some clones in this sample may be carry-over from other donors' samples. The specimen comprised whole blood, sampled in connection with sensitization to the hapten diphenylcyclopropenone (DPC). The chain links TRBV7-3 to TRBJ1-1; TRBD1 agrees at 11 bases. This CDR3 is CASSPTAGTGGTEAFF. In DNA, the CDR3 is TGTGCCAGCAGCCCAACCGCTGGGACAGGGGGGACTGAAGCTTTCTTT.